The 24 T cell receptor beta chains below were found in one sample sequenced in a study of blood T cell repertoires in COVID-19. TCRdb keeps only in-frame clones here, not all; method: immunoSEQ multiplex PCR. The repertoire includes approximately 330,000 clones, 65% to 90% of them detected once, and approximately 4.4% sits in the top ten. The sample comprised PBMCs or T cells enriched from blood (not recorded which). These receptors all come from a woman aged 40-49 years with acute COVID-19.

The chain joins TRBV6-5 to TRBJ2-5; tentatively, D is TRBD1 (6 bases). CDR1 and CDR2 (germline): MNHEY, SVGAGI. V gave up 6 bases and J gave up 2 bases, with 13 bases separating them. The CDR3 contains 14 residues. CDR3 in amino acids: CASRPGQIQETQYF. The CDR3 coding sequence is TGTGCCAGCAGGCCCGGACAGATTCAAGAGACCCAGTACTTC.

The rearrangement uses TRBV7-2 and TRBJ1-3; tentatively, D is TRBD1 (6 bases). CDR1 SGHTA and CDR2 FQGNSA come from the germline V gene. The CDR3 consists of 17 residues. V lost 0 bases and J 0 bases, leaving 12 bases between the germline ends. CDR3 coding DNA: TGTGCCAGCAGCTTAGCGGGTAGGGGGAGCTCTGGAAACACCATATATTTT. This translates into CASSLAGRGSSGNTIYF.

The chain combines TRBV12-3 or TRBV12-4 with TRBJ2-7, with 7 bases fitting TRBD2. Unmatched junction bases numbered 0, after V lost 2 bases and J lost 5 bases. The CDR3 consists of 12 residues. The CDR3 protein is CASSLRGDEQYF. The CDR3 DNA reads as TGTGCCAGCAGTTTACGGGGGGACGAGCAGTACTTC.

The chain has TRBV2 and TRBJ1-6; possibly TRBD1 for D (6 bases). Deletions cut 11 bases from V and 7 bases from J, with 15 bases between. The V gene's germline CDR1 is SNHLY and CDR2 FYNNEI. This CDR3 has 13 residues. CDR3 sequence: CARSGGPNSPLHF. CDR3 bases: TGTGCCCGTTCGGGGGGGCCCAATTCACCCCTCCACTTT.

V and J are TRBV19 and TRBJ1-5, with D possibly matching TRBD1 (6 bases). This CDR3 is 14 amino acids long. Germline V gene sequence: CDR1 LNHDA, CDR2 SQIVND (reference sequence). Trimming took off 2 bases at V and 7 bases at J, with 12 bases between the two ends. CDR3 in DNA: TGTGCCAGTAGTATAATGGCAGGGGAACAGCCCCAGCATTTT. Translation gives CASSIMAGEQPQHF.

The V gene is TRBV19, the J gene TRBJ1-3; D remains unclear. Germline V gene data show CDR1 as LNHDA and CDR2 as SQIVND (reference sequence). V dropped 7 bases and J dropped 0 bases, with 13 bases sitting between them. The CDR3 is made up of 15 amino acids. The CDR3 reads CASTKLDYSGNTIYF. In DNA form, the CDR3 reads TGTGCCAGTACCAAACTCGATTACTCTGGAAACACCATATATTTT. The whole variable domain, remainder taken from reference TRBV19 and TRBJ1-3, is DGGITQSPKYLFRKEGQNVTLSCEQNLNHDAMYWYRQDPGQGLRLIYYSQIVNDFQKGDIAEGYSVSREKKESFPLTVTSAQKNPTAFYLCASTKLDYSGNTIYFGEGSWLTVV.

The chain recombines TRBV6-2 or TRBV6-3 with TRBJ2-1; 16 positions match TRBD2. The CDR3 runs to 16 residues. J lost 9 bases, V lost 0 bases, and 2 bases had no gene match. Germline CDR1 MNHEY, CDR2 SVGEGT. CDR3 coding DNA: TGTGCCAGCAGTTACTCGGGGACTAGCGGGAGGGTTGAGCAGTTCTTC. Its translation: CASSYSGTSGRVEQFF.

This clone was detected once. The CDR3 bases are TGTGCCAGCAGCTTATCCAGGCAGGAGACCCAGTACTTC. It specifies CASSLSRQETQYF. V and J are TRBV7-3 and TRBJ2-5; D gene unclear. From germline, CDR1 is SGHTA and CDR2 FQGTGA. CDR3 length: 13 amino acids. Trimming left V 2 bases short and J 5 bases short, with 9 bases between.

The chain recombines TRBV6-2 or TRBV6-3 with TRBJ2-7; D might be TRBD2 (7 bases). CDR1 is MNHEY and CDR2 is SVGEGT in the germline V gene. Trimming stripped 6 bases from V and 7 bases from J, with 19 bases between. The CDR3 covers 14 residues. In nucleotides, the CDR3 is TGTGCCAGCAGCGACCGACGGGGGGCTGATGAGCAGTACTTC. As protein: CASSDRRGADEQYF.

The chain joins TRBV7-2 to TRBJ2-5; 9 bases are shared with TRBD2. Germline V lookup: CDR1 SGHTA, CDR2 FQGNSA. J lost 5 bases, V lost 3 bases, and 4 bases had no gene match. CDR3 length: 14 residues. The CDR3 loop reads CASSFIAGAETQYF. The CDR3 DNA sequence: TGTGCCAGCAGCTTTATAGCGGGGGCTGAGACCCAGTACTTC.

The rearrangement uses TRBV6-1 and TRBJ1-5, with unresolved D. The CDR3 is made up of 14 amino acids. V lost 3 bases to trimming and J lost 0 bases, with 6 bases between them. Germline V gene data show CDR1 as MNHNS and CDR2 as SASEGT. The CDR3 DNA reads as TGTGCCAGCAGTGAGAGATTTAGCAATCAGCCCCAGCATTTT. Translating gives CASSERFSNQPQHF.

V and J are TRBV29-1 and TRBJ1-1; 8 bases fit TRBD1. This CDR3 has 14 residues. From germline, CDR1 is SQVTM and CDR2 ANQGSEA. Unmatched junction bases numbered 6, after V lost 5 bases and J lost 1 base. CDR3: CSVLRGTGNTEAFF. The CDR3 bases are TGCAGCGTTTTAAGGGGGACAGGGAACACTGAAGCTTTCTTT.

V usage is TRBV11-1 and J usage is TRBJ2-1; TRBD2 agrees at 7 bases. The V segment lost 1 base and the J segment 7 bases; nucleotides outside the gene matches: 10. Germline values: CDR1 SGHAT, CDR2 FQDESV (reference sequence). The CDR3 totals 16 residues. This CDR3 reads CASSLGASYGGNEQFF. Here the CDR3 DNA reads TGTGCCAGCAGCTTAGGGGCTTCGTACGGGGGGAATGAGCAGTTCTTC.

V usage is TRBV11-2 and J usage is TRBJ1-6; D remains ambiguous. Trimming stripped 2 bases from V and 6 bases from J, with 8 bases between. The CDR3 consists of 14 residues. The germline V gene encodes CDR1 SGHAT and CDR2 FQNNGV. DNA of the CDR3: TGTGCCAGCAGCTTATCAGTTCCTAATTCACCCCTCCACTTT. Its translation: CASSLSVPNSPLHF.

This clone has a handful of counts. This sequence joins TRBV14 and TRBJ2-1, with 9 nucleotides matching TRBD2. Trimming cost V 4 bases and J 3 bases; bases outside gene matches: 4. There are 15 residues in the CDR3. Per germline, CDR1 SGHDN and CDR2 FVKESK. The DNA for the CDR3 is TGTGCCAGCAGCCGGAGACTAGCGGACTACAATGAGCAGTTCTTC. This translates into CASSRRLADYNEQFF.

V and J are TRBV3-1 (or the pseudogene TRBV3-2) and TRBJ1-2; 9 bases line up with TRBD1. The CDR3 is 17 residues long. Germline trimming cut 4 bases from V and 2 bases from J; bases unmatched to any gene: 11. In germline, CDR1 is LGHDT, CDR2 YNNKEL (reference sequence). CDR3 amino acids: CASSRIDGTGPNYGYTF. CDR3 coding DNA: TGTGCCAGCAGCCGCATAGACGGGACAGGGCCGAACTATGGCTACACCTTC.

This chain joins TRBV20-1 and TRBJ1-5, with 7 bases matching TRBD1. The J segment lost 2 bases and the V segment lost 3 bases, leaving 4 bases of the junction unmatched. The CDR3 consists of 14 residues. Germline V lookup: CDR1 DFQATT, CDR2 SNEGSKA (reference sequence). CDR3 sequence: CSASTQGGNQPQHF. CDR3 DNA sequence: TGCAGTGCTAGTACCCAGGGGGGCAATCAGCCCCAGCATTTT.

The chain joins TRBV5-6 to TRBJ2-5; possibly TRBD2 for D (5 bases). The V end lost 3 bases, the J end lost 1 base, and 16 bases lay between the germline ends. CDR3 size: 16 residues. Germline assignment: CDR1 SGHDT and CDR2 YYEEEE. In DNA, the CDR3 is TGTGCCAGCAGCTCGTTGGGGAAAGCGGCCCAAGAGACCCAGTACTTC. This gives the protein CASSSLGKAAQETQYF.

The V call is TRBV19, the J call TRBJ2-4; TRBD2 is a possible D gene (6 bases). V gave up 5 bases and J gave up 1 base, with 12 bases separating them. Germline assignment: CDR1 LNHDA and CDR2 SQIVND (reference sequence). The CDR3 length is 15 residues. Here the CDR3 reads CASSRRREAKNIQYF. In DNA form, the CDR3 reads TGTGCCAGTAGTCGTAGGAGGGAGGCCAAAAACATTCAGTACTTC.

The CDR3 DNA reads TGCAGCGTTCGGACTAGCGGGGGAGAGGGCTCCTACAATGAGCAGTTCTTC. This codes for CSVRTSGGEGSYNEQFF. The rearrangement links TRBV29-1 to TRBJ2-1; 13 nucleotides match TRBD2. CDR3 length: 17 amino acids. After removal of 5 bases from V and 0 bases from J, the junction contained 7 bases not matched to a gene. Germline assignment: CDR1 SQVTM and CDR2 ANQGSEA.

The chain couples TRBV7-3 to TRBJ2-6; D perhaps matches TRBD2 (5 bases). Germline assignment: CDR1 SGHTA and CDR2 FQGTGA. The CDR3 extends over 19 amino acids. Trimming shortened V by 6 bases and J by 0 bases, and 21 bases separated the two germline ends. DNA for the CDR3: TGTGCCAGCAGTCCTAAAATATACGGGGTATCCTCTGGGGCCAACGTCCTGACTTTC. Its translation is CASSPKIYGVSSGANVLTF.

V gene TRBV7-9 combines with J gene TRBJ2-3; D remains unclear. The germline gives CDR1 SEHNR, CDR2 FQNEAQ (reference sequence). V lost 3 bases and J lost 3, with 7 bases in between. The CDR3 contains 13 residues. The CDR3 DNA sequence: TGTGCCAGCAGCTTCCTAATTACAGATACGCAGTATTTT. Translation gives CASSFLITDTQYF.

This clone turned up a few times. The CDR3 nucleotides are TGTGCCAGCAGTCCGGACAGGCGTGGCTACACCTTC. This sequence encodes CASSPDRRGYTF. The rearrangement uses TRBV28 and TRBJ1-2, with 7 bases lining up with TRBD1. The germline gives CDR1 MDHEN, CDR2 SYDVKM. With 5 bases clipped from V and 7 bases from J, the junction kept 4 bases outside the gene matches. The CDR3 spans 12 residues.

This chain links TRBV20-1 with TRBJ1-5; 10 positions agree with TRBD1. The CDR3 is 14 amino acids. Trimming at V came to 3 bases and at J to 6 bases, leaving 5 bases not matched to a gene. Germline V CDR1 and CDR2: DFQATT, SNEGSKA (reference sequence). Here the CDR3 DNA reads TGCAGTGCTAGTCGGACAGGGGGGATTCAGCCCCAGCATTTT. Translation: CSASRTGGIQPQHF.